What follows describes a single T cell receptor beta chain. Antigen unknown. This sample is part of a study of Tregs in tolerant kidney transplant recipients. The wider study: Mixed chimerism was transient after nonmyeloablative marrow transplants from related graft donors.

Only in-frame clones appear in the TCRdb table, and some are missing; sequencing was by immunoSEQ multiplex PCR. The sample yields tens of thousands of clones, 98% seen once. Losses at the gene ends were 4 bases for V and 2 bases for J; bases not matched to a gene: 10. Germline V gene lookup returns CDR1 GTSNPN and CDR2 SVGIG (reference sequence). This CDR3 comprises 16 residues. Study findings and constraints: Tregs expanded with activated donor B cells seemed most donor-specific.

V is TRBV30 and J is TRBJ2-7; 11 nucleotides match TRBD2. Sequencing was performed on Tregs from blood, taken before the transplant. The TCR originated in a human donor who received a combined kidney and bone marrow transplant. As DNA, the CDR3 is TGTGCCTGGACTCAACCAGGGACTAGCGGAACCTACGAGCAGTACTTC. Protein sequence: CAWTQPGTSGTYEQYF.